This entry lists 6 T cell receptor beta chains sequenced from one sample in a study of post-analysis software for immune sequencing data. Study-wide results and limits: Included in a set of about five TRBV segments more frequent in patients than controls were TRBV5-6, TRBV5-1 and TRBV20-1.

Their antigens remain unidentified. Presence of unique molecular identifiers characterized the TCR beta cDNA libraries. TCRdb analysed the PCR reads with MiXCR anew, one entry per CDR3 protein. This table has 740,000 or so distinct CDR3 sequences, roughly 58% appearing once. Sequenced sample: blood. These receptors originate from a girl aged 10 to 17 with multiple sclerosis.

This chain's CDR3 is CSARDFSGTGESNQPQHF. CDR3 DNA: TGCAGTGCTAGAGATTTTAGCGGAACGGGCGAAAGCAATCAGCCCCAGCATTTT. This chain connects TRBV20-1 to TRBJ1-5, with no clear D. V was trimmed by 0 bases and J by 1 base, leaving 19 bases between them. Germline CDR1 is DFQATT and CDR2 is SNEGSKA (reference sequence). This CDR3 has 18 residues.

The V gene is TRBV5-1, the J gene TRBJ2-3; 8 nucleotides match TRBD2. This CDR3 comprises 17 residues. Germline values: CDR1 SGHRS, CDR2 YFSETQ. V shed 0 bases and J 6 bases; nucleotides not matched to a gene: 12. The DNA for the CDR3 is TGCGCCAGCAGCTTGGAAACTAGCGGTACACCCCGGGATACGCAGTATTTT. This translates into CASSLETSGTPRDTQYF.

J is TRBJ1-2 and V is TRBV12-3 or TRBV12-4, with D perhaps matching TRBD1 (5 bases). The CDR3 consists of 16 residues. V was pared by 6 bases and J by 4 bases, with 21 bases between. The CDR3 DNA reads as TGTGCCAGCAGATCCGCCCCAGGGCAGGCCGCCTATGGCTACACCTTC. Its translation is CASRSAPGQAAYGYTF.

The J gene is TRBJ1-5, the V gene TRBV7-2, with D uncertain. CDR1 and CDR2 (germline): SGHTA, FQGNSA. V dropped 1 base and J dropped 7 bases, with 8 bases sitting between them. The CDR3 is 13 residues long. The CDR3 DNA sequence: TGTGCCAGCAGCTTAGATTGGCAACAGCCCCAGCATTTT. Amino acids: CASSLDWQQPQHF.

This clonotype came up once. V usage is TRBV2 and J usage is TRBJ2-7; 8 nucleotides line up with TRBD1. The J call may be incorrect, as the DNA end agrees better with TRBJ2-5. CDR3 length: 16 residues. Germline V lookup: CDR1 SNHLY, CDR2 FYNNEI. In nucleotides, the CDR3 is TGTGCCAGCACCAGCCCAAACGGACAGGGTTGGGAGACCCAGTACTTC. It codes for CASTSPNGQGWETQYF.

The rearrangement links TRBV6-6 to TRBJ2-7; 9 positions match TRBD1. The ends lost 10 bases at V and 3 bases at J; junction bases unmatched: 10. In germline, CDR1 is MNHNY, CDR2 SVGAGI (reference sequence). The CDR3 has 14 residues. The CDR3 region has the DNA TGTGCCACCAGCCCGGGACAGGGTTACTACGAGCAGTACTTC. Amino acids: CATSPGQGYYEQYF.